This T cell receptor (beta chain) was documented in a study of cytomegalovirus exposure and HLA in healthy donors. Study outcomes and limitations: Later analysis identified a missense DCLRE1C variant that was linked to TCR beta V- and J-gene trimming.

V lost 5 bases and J lost 4; bases outside the gene matches: 9. CDR1 is SGHTA and CDR2 is FQGTGA in the germline V gene. The CDR3 sequence is 15 residues long. The PCR ran on 60 Vbeta and 13 Jbeta primers. The data were produced by immunoSEQ multiplex PCR, yet TCRdb's version contains in-frame clones alone and is incomplete. The table lists more than 85,000 clones, 75% to 90% of them singletons. As concerns this clone: Its matching antigen is unknown.

The source is a man between 25 and 39 years old in good health and CMV-seropositive. The chain couples TRBV7-3 to TRBJ1-1; 8 bases are shared with TRBD1. The sequenced sample was PBMCs. CDR3 bases: TGTGCCAGCAGCCCCTCCCCTACAGGGGGCACTGAAGCTTTCTTT. It encodes CASSPSPTGGTEAFF. Full variable domain (outside the CDR3, taken from reference TRBV7-3 and TRBJ1-1): GAGVSQTPSNKVTEKGKYVELRCDPISGHTALYWYRQSLGQGPEFLIYFQGTGAADDSGLPNDRFFAVRPEGSVSTLKIQRTERGDSAVYLCASSPSPTGGTEAFFGQGTRLTVV.